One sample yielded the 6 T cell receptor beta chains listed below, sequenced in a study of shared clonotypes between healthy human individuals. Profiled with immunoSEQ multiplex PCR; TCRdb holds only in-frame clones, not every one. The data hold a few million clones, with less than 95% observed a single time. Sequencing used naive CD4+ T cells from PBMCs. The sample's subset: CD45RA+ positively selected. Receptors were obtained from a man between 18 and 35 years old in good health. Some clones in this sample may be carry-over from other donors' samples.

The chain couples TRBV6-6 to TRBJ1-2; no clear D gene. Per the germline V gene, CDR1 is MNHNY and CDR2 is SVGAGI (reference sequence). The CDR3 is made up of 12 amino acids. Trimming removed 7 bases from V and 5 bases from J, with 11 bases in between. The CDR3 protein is CASIADGYGYTF. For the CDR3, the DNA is TGTGCCAGCATTGCGGACGGATATGGCTACACCTTC.

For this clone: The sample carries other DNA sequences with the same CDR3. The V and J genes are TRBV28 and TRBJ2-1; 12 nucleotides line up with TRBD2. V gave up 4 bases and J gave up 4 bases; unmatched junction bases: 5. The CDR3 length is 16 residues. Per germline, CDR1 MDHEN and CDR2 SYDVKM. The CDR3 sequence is CASSSRLAGDYNEQFF. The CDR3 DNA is TGTGCCAGCAGTTCCCGACTAGCGGGAGATTACAATGAGCAGTTCTTC.

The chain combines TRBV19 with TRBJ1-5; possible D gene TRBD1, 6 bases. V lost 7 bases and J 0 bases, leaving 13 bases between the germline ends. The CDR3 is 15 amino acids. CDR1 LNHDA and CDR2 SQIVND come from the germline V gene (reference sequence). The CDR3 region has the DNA TGTGCCAGTACCAAAGGGGGTTCTAGCAATCAGCCCCAGCATTTT. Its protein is CASTKGGSSNQPQHF.

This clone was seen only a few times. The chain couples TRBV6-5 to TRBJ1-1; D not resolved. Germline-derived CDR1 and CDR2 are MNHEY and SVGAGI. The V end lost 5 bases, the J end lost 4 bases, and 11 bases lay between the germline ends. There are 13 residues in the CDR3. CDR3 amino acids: CASSVPGGTEAFF. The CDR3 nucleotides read TGTGCCAGCAGTGTACCAGGAGGCACTGAAGCTTTCTTT.

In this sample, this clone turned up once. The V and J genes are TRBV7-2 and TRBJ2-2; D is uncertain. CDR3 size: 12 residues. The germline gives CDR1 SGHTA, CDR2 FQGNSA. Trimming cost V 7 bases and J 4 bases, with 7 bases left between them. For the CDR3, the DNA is TGTGCCAGCATGGGGTTCACCGGGGAGCTGTTTTTT. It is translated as CASMGFTGELFF. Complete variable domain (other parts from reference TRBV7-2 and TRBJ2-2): GAGVSQSPSNKVTEKGKDVELRCDPISGHTALYWYRQSLGQGLEFLIYFQGNSAPDKSGLPSDRFSAERTGGSVSTLTIQRTQQEDSAVYLCASMGFTGELFFGEGSRLTVL.

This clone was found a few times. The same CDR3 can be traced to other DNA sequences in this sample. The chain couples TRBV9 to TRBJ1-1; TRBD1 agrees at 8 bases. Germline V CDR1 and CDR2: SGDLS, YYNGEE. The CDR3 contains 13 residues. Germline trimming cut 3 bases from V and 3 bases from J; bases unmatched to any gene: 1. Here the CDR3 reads CASSATGDTEAFF. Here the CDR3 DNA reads TGTGCCAGCAGCGCGACAGGGGACACTGAAGCTTTCTTT. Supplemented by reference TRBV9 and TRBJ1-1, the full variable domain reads DSGVTQTPKHLITATGQRVTLRCSPRSGDLSVYWYQQSLDQGLQFLIQYYNGEERAKGNILERFSAQQFPDLHSELNLSSLELGDSALYFCASSATGDTEAFFGQGTRLTVV.